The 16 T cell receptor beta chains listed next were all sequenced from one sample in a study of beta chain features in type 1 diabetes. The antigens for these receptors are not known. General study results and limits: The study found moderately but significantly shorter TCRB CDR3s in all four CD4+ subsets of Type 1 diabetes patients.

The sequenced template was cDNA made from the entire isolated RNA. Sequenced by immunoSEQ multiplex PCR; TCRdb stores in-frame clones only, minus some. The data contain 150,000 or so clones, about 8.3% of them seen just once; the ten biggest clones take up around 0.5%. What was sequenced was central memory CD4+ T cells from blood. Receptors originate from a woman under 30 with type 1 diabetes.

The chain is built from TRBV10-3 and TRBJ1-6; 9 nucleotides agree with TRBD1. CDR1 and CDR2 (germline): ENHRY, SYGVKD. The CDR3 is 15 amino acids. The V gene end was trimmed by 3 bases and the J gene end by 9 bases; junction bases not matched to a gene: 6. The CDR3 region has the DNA TGTGCCATCAGTGACTTACAGGGGGCAGGTTCACCCCTCCACTTT. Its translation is CAISDLQGAGSPLHF.

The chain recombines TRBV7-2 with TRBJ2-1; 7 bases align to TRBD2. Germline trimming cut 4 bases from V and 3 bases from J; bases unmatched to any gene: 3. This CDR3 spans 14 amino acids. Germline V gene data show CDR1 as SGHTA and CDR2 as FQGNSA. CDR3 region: CASSWEGNYNEQFF. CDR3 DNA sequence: TGTGCCAGCAGCTGGGAGGGGAACTACAATGAGCAGTTCTTC.

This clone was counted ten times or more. CDR3 protein: CASSQETGDQYF. The CDR3 nucleotides read TGCGCCAGCAGCCAGGAAACAGGGGACCAGTACTTC. The chain recombines TRBV4-1 with TRBJ2-7, with 7 nucleotides matching TRBD1. From germline, CDR1 is MGHRA and CDR2 YSYEKL. The J segment lost 10 bases and the V segment lost 3 bases, leaving 6 bases of the junction unmatched. This CDR3 is 12 amino acids long.

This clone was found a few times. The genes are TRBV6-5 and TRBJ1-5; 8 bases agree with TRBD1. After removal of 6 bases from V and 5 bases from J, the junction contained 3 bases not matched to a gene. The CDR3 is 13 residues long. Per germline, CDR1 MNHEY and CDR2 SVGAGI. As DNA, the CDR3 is TGTGCCAGCAGAGAGACAGGGGATCAGCCCCAGCATTTT. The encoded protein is CASRETGDQPQHF.

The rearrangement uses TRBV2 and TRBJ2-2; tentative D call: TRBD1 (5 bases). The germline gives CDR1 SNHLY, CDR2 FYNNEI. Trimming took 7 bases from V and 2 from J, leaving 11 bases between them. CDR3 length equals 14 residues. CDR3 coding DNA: TGTGCCAGCAAGATTCAGGGTAACACCGGGGAGCTGTTTTTT. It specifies CASKIQGNTGELFF.

CDR3 nucleotide sequence: TGTGCCAGCAGCTTATTGGCTCTTAGCGGGAGGGTCAATGAGCAGTTCTTC. Translating it yields CASSLLALSGRVNEQFF. V is TRBV7-2 and J is TRBJ2-1; TRBD2 matches 11 bases. The CDR3 consists of 17 residues. Germline trimming cut 2 bases from V and 6 bases from J; bases unmatched to any gene: 9. In germline, CDR1 is SGHTA, CDR2 FQGNSA.

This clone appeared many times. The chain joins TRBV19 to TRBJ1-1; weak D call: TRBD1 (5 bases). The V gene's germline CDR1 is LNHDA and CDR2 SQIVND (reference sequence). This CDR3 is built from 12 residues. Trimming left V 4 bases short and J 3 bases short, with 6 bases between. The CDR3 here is CASSTGYTEAFF. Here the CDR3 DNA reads TGTGCCAGTAGTACAGGGTACACTGAAGCTTTCTTT.

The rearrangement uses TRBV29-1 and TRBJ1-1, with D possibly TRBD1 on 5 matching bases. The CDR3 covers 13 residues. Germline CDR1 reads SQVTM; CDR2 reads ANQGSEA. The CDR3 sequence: CVGASPRNTEAFF. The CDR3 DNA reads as TGCGTTGGGGCAAGCCCAAGGAACACTGAAGCTTTCTTT.

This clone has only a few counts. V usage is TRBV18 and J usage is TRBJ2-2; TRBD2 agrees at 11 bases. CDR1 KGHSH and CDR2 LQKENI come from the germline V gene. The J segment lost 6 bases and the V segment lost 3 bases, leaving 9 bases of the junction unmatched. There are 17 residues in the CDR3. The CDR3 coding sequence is TGTGCCAGCTCACCGGCAACTAGCGGGAGTGTCGCCGGGGAGCTGTTTTTT. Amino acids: CASSPATSGSVAGELFF.

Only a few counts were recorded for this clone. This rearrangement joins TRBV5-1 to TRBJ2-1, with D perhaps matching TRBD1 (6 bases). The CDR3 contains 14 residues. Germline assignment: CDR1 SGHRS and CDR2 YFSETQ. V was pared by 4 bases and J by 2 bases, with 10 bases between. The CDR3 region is CASSPGQTYNEQFF. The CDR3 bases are TGCGCCAGCAGCCCTGGACAGACCTACAATGAGCAGTTCTTC. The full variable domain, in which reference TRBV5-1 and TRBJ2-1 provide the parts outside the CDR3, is KAGVTQTPRYLIKTRGQQVTLSCSPISGHRSVSWYQQTPGQGLQFLFEYFSETQRNKGNFPGRFSGRQFSNSRSEMNVSTLELGDSALYLCASSPGQTYNEQFFGPGTRLTVL.

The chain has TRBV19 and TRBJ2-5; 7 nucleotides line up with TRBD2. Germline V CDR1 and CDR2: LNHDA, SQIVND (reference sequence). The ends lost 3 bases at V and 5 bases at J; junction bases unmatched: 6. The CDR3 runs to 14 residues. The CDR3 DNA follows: TGTGCCAGTAGTATCGGACTAGTGGGGGAGACCCAGTACTTC. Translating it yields CASSIGLVGETQYF. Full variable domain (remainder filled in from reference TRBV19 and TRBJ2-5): DGGITQSPKYLFRKEGQNVTLSCEQNLNHDAMYWYRQDPGQGLRLIYYSQIVNDFQKGDIAEGYSVSREKKESFPLTVTSAQKNPTAFYLCASSIGLVGETQYFGPGTRLLVL.

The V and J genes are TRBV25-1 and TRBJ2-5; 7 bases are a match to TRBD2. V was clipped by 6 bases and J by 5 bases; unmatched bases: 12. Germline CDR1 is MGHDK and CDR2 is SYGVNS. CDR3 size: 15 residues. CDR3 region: CASSLLGGRWETQYF. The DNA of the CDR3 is TGTGCCAGCAGCCTGTTGGGGGGGAGATGGGAGACCCAGTACTTC.

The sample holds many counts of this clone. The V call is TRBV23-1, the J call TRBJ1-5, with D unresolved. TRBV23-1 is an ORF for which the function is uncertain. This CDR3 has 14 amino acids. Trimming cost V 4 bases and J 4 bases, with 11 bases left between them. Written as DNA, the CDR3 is TGCGCCAGCAGTCGAGGGTGGTCGAATCAGCCCCAGCATTTT. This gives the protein CASSRGWSNQPQHF.

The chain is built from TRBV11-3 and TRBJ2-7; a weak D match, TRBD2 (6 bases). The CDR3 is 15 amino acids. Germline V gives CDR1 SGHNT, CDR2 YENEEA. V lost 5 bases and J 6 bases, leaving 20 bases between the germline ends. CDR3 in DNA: TGTGCCAGCAGCCCGCCCCCCGGACTAACTGCCGAGCAGTACTTC. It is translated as CASSPPPGLTAEQYF.

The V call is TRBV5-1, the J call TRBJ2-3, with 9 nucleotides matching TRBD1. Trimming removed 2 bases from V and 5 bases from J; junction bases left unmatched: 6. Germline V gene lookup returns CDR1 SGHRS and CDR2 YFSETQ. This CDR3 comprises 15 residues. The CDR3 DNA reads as TGCGCCAGCAGCTTCGGACAGGGGAGGGGAGATACGCAGTATTTT. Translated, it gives CASSFGQGRGDTQYF.

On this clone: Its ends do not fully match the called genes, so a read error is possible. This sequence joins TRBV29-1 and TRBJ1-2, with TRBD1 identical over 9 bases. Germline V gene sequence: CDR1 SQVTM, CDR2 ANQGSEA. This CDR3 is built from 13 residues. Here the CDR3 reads CSVETTNGQGRNF. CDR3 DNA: TGCAGCGTTGAGACAACTAACGGACAGGGGCGGAATTTC.